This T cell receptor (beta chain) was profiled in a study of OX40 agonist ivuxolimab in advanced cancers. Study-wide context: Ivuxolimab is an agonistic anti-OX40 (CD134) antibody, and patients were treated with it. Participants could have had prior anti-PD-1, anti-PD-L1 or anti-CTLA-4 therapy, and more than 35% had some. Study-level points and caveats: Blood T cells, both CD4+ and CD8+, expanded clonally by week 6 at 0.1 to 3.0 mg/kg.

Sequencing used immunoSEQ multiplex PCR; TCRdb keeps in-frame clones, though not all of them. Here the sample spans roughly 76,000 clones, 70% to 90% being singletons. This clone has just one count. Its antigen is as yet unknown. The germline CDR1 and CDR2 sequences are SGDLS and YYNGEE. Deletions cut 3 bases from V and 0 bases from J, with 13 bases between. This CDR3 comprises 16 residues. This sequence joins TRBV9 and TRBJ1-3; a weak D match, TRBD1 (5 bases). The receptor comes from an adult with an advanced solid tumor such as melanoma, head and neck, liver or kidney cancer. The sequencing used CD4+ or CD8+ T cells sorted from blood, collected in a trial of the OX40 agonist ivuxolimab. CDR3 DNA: TGTGCCAGCAGCGCGGGACTTTCGAGCTCTGGAAACACCATATATTTT. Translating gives CASSAGLSSSGNTIYF.